This entry is about one T cell receptor (beta chain). Its binding antigen is unknown. No qualities accompany the bases; no much larger clone lies one base away. These data originate in a study of somatic mutations in cytotoxic T cells in rheumatoid arthritis (dated by TCRdb to 2016 to 2017). Concerning the study at large: Peripheral blood (around 29 ml EDTA) was collected from patients immediately after diagnosis and before any treatment began. Sorted V beta1+ cells also underwent TCRB sequencing, and some V beta antibody-stained T-cell populations were flow-sorted at nearly 100% purity on a FACSAria II or Sony SH800. A total of roughly 60 rheumatoid arthritis patients and under 25 healthy controls underwent TCRB deep sequencing. Patients and controls did not essentially differ in median age, which was nearly identical between the groups. To characterize clonality, the study used TCRB deep sequencing while asking whether somatic mutations are carried by expanded CD8+ T-cell clones in newly diagnosed, untreated rheumatoid arthritis.

The immunoSEQ assay was applied to genomic DNA for TCRB CDR3 sequencing. For the original study's pipeline: Published virus-specific TCRB sequences were compared with patient CD8+ clones larger than 1%, and only a few matches were found. Analyses were restricted to productive TCRB rearrangements. Clonality was calculated as a Shannon entropy-based productive clonality index, and a clone was defined by a unique TCRB CDR3 sequence. To calculate repertoire overlap between two samples, the template counts of each clone were considered relative to each sample's total templates. V-gene usage measured by flow cytometry correlated with TCRB sequencing V-gene usage, with a Spearman r of 0.61. TCRdb took this table from immuneACCESS and kept in-frame rearrangements with V and J called. Such tables lack part of the clones; where checked against another copy, unresolved V genes explain under half of the gap, and the rest is unexplained. V, J and clone size are taken as reported in that table, and D and trimming were inferred from the DNA itself. The sample profile shows under 2,500 clones; less than 85% of them were found once. Clones ranked in the top ten supply 30% to 45% of the sample.

V is cut by 4 bases and J by 5 bases, and the space between the germline ends is 11 bases. The CDR3 starts with the cysteine, ends with the phenylalanine, and has 13 residues. Only the CDR3 region is kept as DNA, spanning 39 bases read in frame from base 1. CDR1 MGHRA and CDR2 YSYEKL were looked up in the germline V gene. Study-level results and caveats: Healthy controls showed no age-related increase in CD8+ clonality, whereas patients did (Spearman r ~ 0.49). In 8 of 65 patients the largest CD8+ clone exceeded 20% of CD8+ cells, and several identical CD8+ TCRB sequences were shared between blood and synovial fluid. Rheumatoid arthritis patients and age-matched healthy controls did not significantly differ in CD8+ T-cell clonality. The slight TRBV07 underrepresentation in patients was not adjusted for multiple comparisons. Viral specificity could not be ruled out by absence from virus-specific databases, and the antigen targets of the expanded CD8+ clones remained unknown.

CD4+ and CD8+ cells were isolated by positive magnetic bead selection on an AutoMACS, and purity was checked by flow cytometry. After a first flow cytometry screen using a TCR V beta antibody panel, clonal expansions were characterized through TCRB deep sequencing of sorted CD8+ fractions. Ficoll-Paque PLUS density gradient separation was used to isolate peripheral blood mononuclear cells. DNA was extracted from CD4-enriched, CD8-enriched or PBMC samples with Nucleospin Tissue or Tissue XS kits and quantified with a Qubit 2.0 fluorometer. Sequences were obtained from CD8+ T cells sorted from blood. The source of this sequence is a man aged 55 to 70 with rheumatoid arthritis. Rearrangement joined TRBV4-1 to TRBJ1-1, with a tentative D gene TRBD1 over 6 matching bases. The sequenced DNA is TGCGCCAGCAGCCTTGCAGGGGAGACTGAAGCTTTCTTT. The translation is CASSLAGETEAFF.